This TCR beta chain was sequenced in a study of blood T cell repertoires in COVID-19. On the study more broadly: Sources were T cells, B-cell-depleted T cells, or PBMCs; the material itself was cDNA or gDNA.

TCRdb's table, derived via immunoSEQ multiplex PCR, lists solely in-frame clones and lacks some. The sample includes about 130,000 clones, about 86% of them seen just once. V gave up 5 bases and J gave up 2 bases, with 12 bases separating them. This CDR3 is 14 amino acids long. The germline CDR1 and CDR2 sequences are MGHRA and YSYEKL. The V and J genes are TRBV4-1 and TRBJ1-2, with D hard to call. The sequencing input was peripheral blood. This clonotype was obtained from an elderly woman with acute or convalescent COVID-19. The CDR3 nucleotides read TGCGCCAGCAGCGGCCGGGGAGCCAACTATGGCTACACCTTC. Protein product: CASSGRGANYGYTF.